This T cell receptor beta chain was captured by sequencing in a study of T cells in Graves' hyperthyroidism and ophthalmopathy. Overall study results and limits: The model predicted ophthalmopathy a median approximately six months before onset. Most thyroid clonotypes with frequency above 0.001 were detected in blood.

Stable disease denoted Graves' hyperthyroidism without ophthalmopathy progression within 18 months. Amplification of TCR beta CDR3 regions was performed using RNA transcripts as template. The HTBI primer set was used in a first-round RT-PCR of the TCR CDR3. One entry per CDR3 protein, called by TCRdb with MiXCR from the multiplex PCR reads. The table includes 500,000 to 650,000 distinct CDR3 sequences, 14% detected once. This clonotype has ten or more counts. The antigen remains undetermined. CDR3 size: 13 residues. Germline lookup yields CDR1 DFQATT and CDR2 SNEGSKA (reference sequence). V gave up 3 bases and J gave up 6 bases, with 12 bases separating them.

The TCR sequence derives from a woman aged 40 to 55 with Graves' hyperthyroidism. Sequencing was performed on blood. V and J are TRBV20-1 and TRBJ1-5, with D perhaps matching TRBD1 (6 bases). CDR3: CSARQGLGQPQHF. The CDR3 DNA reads TGCAGTGCTAGGCAGGGGCTGGGTCAGCCCCAGCATTTT.